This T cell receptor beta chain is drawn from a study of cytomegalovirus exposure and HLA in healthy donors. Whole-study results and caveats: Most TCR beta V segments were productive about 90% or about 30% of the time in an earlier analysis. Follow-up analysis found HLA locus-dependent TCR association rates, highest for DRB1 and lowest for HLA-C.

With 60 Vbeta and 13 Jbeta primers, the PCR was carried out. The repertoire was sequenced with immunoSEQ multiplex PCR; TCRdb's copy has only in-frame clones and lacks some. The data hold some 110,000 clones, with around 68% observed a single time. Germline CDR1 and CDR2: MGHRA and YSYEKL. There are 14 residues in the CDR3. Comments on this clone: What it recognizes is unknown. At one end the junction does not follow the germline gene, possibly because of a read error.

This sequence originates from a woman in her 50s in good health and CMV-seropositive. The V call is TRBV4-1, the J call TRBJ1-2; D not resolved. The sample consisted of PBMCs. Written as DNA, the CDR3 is TGCGTCAGCAGCCCTACTGACGGGGTAGACGGCTACACCTTC. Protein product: CVSSPTDGVDGYTF.